This T cell receptor beta chain derives from a study of cytomegalovirus exposure and HLA in healthy donors. This clone has only a few counts. Its antigen remains unknown. CDR3 length: 15 amino acids. Trimming cost V 4 bases and J 9 bases, with 19 bases left between them. Germline CDR1 reads MNHNY; CDR2 reads SVGAGI (reference sequence). PCR used 60 Vbeta primers and 13 Jbeta primers. Clones were sequenced by immunoSEQ multiplex PCR, and TCRdb holds only the in-frame ones, with some missing. This sample yields some 160,000 clones, of which around four fifths are seen a single time; less than 2.5% belongs to the top ten. Whole-study results and caveats: Most CMV-associated TCR beta chains were later found to appear HLA-restricted. Presence/absence analyses assumed roughly uniform sequencing depth across donors.

The sequencing sample was made of PBMCs. The chain is built from TRBV6-6 and TRBJ2-4, with D possibly TRBD2 on 6 matching bases. The sequence was obtained from a boy aged 2 to 9 in good health and CMV-seronegative. CDR3 sequence (DNA): TGTGCCAGCAGTTTCCTCTCCGCCGGGAGTGGCATTCAGTACTTC. Protein product: CASSFLSAGSGIQYF.